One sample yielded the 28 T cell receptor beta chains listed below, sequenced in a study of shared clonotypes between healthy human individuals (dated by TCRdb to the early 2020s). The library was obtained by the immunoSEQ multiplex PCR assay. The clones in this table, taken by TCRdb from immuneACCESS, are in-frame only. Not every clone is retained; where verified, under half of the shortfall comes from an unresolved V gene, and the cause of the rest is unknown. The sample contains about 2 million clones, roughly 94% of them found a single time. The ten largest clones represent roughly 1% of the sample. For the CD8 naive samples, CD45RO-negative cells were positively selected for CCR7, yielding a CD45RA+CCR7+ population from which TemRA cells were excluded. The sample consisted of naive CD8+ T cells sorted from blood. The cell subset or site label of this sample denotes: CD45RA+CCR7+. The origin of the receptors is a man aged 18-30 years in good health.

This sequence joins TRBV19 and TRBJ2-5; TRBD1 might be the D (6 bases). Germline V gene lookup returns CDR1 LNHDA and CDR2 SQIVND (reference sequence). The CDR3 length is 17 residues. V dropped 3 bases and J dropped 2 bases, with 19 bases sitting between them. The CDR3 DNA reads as TGTGCCAGTAGTATCTCTTACAGGGATGGGTGGCAAGAGACCCAGTACTTC. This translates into CASSISYRDGWQETQYF.

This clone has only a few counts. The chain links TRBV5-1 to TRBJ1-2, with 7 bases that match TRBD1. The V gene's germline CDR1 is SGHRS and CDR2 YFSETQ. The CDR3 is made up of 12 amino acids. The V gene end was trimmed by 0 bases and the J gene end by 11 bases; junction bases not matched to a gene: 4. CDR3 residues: CASSLAGQWYTF. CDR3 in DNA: TGCGCCAGCAGCTTGGCGGGACAGTGGTACACCTTC.

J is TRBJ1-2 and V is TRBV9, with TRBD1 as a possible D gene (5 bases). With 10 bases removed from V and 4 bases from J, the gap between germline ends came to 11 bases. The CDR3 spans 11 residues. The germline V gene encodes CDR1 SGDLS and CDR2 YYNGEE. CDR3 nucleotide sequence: TGTGCCTCTCGGGGACTCTATGGCTACACCTTC. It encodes CASRGLYGYTF.

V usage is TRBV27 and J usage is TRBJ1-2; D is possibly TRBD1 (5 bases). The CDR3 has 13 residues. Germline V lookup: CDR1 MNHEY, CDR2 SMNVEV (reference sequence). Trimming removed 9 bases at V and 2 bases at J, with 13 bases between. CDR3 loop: CASGSGGNYGYTF. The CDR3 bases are TGTGCCAGTGGAAGTGGGGGGAACTATGGCTACACCTTC.

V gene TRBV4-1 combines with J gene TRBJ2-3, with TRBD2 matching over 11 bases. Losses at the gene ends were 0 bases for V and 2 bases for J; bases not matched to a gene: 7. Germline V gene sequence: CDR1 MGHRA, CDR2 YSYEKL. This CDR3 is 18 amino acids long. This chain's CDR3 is CASSQDSGTSGLTDTQYF. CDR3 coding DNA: TGCGCCAGCAGCCAAGACAGTGGGACTAGCGGACTCACAGATACGCAGTATTTT.

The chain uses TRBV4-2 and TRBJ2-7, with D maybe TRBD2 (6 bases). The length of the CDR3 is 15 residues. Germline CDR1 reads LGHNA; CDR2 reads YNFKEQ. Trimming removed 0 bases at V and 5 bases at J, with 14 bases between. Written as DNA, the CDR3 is TGTGCCAGCAGCCAAGATACAACGGGAGACGACGAGCAGTACTTC. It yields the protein CASSQDTTGDDEQYF.

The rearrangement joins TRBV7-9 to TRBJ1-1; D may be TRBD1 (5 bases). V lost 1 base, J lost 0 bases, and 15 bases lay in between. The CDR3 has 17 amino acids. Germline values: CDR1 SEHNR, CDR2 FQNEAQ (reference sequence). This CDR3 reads CASSLESGYGMNTEAFF. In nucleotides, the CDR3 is TGTGCCAGCAGCTTAGAATCAGGGTATGGCATGAACACTGAAGCTTTCTTT.

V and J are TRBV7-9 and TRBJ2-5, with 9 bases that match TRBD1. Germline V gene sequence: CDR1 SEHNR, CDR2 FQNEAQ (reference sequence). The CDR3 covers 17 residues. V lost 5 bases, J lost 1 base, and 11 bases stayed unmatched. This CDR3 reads CASSPGLQTGGQETQYF. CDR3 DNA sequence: TGTGCCAGCAGCCCCGGACTCCAGACAGGGGGCCAAGAGACCCAGTACTTC.

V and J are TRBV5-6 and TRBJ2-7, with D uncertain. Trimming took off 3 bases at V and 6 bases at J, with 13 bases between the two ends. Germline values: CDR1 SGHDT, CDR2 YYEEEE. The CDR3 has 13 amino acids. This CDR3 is CASSSNVRGEQYF. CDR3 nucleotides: TGTGCCAGCAGCTCAAACGTAAGAGGCGAGCAGTACTTC. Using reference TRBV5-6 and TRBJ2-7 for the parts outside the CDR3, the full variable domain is DAGVTQSPTHLIKTRGQQVTLRCSPKSGHDTVSWYQQALGQGPQFIFQYYEEEERQRGNFPDRFSGHQFPNYSSELNVNALLLGDSALYLCASSSNVRGEQYFGPGTRLTVT.

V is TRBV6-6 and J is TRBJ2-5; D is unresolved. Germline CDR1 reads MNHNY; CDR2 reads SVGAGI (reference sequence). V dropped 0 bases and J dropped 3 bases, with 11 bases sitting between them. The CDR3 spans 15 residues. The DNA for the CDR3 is TGTGCCAGCAGTTACTCGATGGGAATTAAAGAGACCCAGTACTTC. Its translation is CASSYSMGIKETQYF.

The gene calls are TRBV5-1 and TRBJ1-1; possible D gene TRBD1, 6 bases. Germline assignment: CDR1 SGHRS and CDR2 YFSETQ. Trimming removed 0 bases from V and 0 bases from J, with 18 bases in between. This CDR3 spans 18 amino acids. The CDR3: CASSLDRSGEGLNTEAFF. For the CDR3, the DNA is TGCGCCAGCAGCTTGGATCGGTCAGGGGAGGGGCTGAACACTGAAGCTTTCTTT.

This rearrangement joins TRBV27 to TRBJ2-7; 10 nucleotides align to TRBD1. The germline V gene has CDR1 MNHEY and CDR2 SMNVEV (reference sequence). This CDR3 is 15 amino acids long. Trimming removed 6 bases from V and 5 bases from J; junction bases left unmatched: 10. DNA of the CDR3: TGTGCCAGCAGCTTAACCGGGACAGGGGCGCACGAGCAGTACTTC. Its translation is CASSLTGTGAHEQYF.

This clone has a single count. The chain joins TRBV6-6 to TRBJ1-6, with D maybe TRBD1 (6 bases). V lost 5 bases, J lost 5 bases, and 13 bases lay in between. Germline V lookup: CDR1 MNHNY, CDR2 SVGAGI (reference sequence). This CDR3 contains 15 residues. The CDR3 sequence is CASSPGAWDNSPLHF. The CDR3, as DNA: TGTGCCAGCAGTCCAGGGGCCTGGGATAATTCACCCCTCCACTTT.

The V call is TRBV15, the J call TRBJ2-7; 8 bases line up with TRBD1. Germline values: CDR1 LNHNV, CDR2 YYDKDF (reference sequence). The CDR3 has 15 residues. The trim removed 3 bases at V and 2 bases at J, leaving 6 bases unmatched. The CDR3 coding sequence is TGTGCCACCAGCAGGGCCGGGACAGGACCCTACGAGCAGTACTTC. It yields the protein CATSRAGTGPYEQYF.

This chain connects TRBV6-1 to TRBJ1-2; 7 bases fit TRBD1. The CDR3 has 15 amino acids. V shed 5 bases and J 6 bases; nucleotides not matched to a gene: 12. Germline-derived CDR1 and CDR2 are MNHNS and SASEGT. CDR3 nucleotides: TGTGCCAGCAGTCAACGACAGGGAGGGTTAGATGGCTACACCTTC. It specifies CASSQRQGGLDGYTF.

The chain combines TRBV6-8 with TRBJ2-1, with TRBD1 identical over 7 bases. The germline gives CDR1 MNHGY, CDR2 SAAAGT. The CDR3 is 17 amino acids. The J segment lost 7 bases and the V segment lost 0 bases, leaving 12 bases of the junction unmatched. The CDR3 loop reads CASSYSLPTGLKNEQFF. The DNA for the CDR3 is TGTGCCAGCAGTTACTCTCTCCCGACAGGGTTGAAGAATGAGCAGTTCTTC.

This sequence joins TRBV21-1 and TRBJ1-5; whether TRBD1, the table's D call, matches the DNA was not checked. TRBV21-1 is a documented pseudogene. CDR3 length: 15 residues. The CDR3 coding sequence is TGTGCCAGCCGGGACAGGGCTATTAGCAATCAGCCCCAGCATTTT. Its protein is CASRDRAISNQPQHF.

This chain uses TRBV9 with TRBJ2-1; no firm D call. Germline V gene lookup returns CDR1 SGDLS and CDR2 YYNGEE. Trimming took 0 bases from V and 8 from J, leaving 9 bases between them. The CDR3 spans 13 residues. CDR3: CASSVGNSYEQFF. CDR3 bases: TGTGCCAGCAGCGTAGGAAATAGTTATGAGCAGTTCTTC.

DNA of the CDR3: TGTGCCAGCAGCATAGTGCCTAGCGCCACAGATACGCAGTATTTT. Protein sequence: CASSIVPSATDTQYF. The chain employs TRBV11-2 and TRBJ2-3; maybe TRBD2 (6 bases). Trimming removed 5 bases at V and 2 bases at J, with 14 bases between. The CDR3 is 15 residues long. CDR1 is SGHAT, CDR2 FQNNGV, per germline.

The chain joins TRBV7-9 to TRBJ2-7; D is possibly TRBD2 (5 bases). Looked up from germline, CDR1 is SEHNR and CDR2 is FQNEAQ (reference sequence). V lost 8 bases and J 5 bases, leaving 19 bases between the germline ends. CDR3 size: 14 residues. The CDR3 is CASVGGSFGDEQYF. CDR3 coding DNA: TGTGCCAGCGTCGGAGGATCCTTCGGGGACGAGCAGTACTTC.

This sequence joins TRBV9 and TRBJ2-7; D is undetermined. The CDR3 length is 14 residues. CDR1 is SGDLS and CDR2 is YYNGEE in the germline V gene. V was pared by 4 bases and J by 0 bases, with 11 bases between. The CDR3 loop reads CASSPHKSSYEQYF. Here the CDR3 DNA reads TGTGCCAGCAGCCCCCACAAGAGCTCCTACGAGCAGTACTTC.

The CDR3 is CASSFGAESQETQYF. CDR3 DNA sequence: TGTGCCAGCAGCTTCGGGGCAGAAAGCCAAGAGACCCAGTACTTC. V and J are TRBV13 and TRBJ2-5; possibly TRBD1 or TRBD2 for D (5 bases each). The CDR3 runs to 15 residues. CDR1 and CDR2 (germline): PRHDT, FYEKMQ (reference sequence). V was clipped by 3 bases and J by 1 base, with 12 bases between them.

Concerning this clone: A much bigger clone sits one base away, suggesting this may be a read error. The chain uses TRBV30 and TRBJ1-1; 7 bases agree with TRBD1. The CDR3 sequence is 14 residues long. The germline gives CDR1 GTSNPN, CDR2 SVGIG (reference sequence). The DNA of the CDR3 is TGTGCCTGGAGCCCAGGGGGGAAGTCCACTGAAGCTCTCTTT. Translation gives CAWSPGGKSTEALF.

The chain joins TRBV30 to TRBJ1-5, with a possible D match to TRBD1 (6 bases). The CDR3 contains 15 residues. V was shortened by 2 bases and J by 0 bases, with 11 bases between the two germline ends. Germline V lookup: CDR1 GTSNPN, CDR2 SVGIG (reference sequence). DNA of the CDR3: TGTGCCTGGAGTTTAGGGACAAGTAGCAATCAGCCCCAGCATTTT. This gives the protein CAWSLGTSSNQPQHF.

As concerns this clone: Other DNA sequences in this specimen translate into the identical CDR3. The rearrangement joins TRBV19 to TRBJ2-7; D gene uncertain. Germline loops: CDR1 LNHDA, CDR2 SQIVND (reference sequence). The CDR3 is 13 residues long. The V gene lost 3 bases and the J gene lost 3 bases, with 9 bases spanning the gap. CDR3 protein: CASSIGLGYEQYF. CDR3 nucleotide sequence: TGTGCCAGTAGTATTGGCTTGGGCTACGAGCAGTACTTC. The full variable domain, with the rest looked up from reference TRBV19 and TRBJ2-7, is DGGITQSPKYLFRKEGQNVTLSCEQNLNHDAMYWYRQDPGQGLRLIYYSQIVNDFQKGDIAEGYSVSREKKESFPLTVTSAQKNPTAFYLCASSIGLGYEQYFGPGTRLTVT.

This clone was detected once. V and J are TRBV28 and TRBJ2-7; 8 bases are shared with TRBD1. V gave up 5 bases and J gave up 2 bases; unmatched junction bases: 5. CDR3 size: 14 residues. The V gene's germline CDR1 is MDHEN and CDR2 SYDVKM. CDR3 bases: TGTGCCAGCAGTGGACAGGGATCCACCTACGAGCAGTACTTC. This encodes CASSGQGSTYEQYF. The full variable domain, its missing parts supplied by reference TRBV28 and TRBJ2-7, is DVKVTQSSRYLVKRTGEKVFLECVQDMDHENMFWYRQDPGLGLRLIYFSYDVKMKEKGDIPEGYSVSREKKERFSLILESASTNQTSMYLCASSGQGSTYEQYFGPGTRLTVT.

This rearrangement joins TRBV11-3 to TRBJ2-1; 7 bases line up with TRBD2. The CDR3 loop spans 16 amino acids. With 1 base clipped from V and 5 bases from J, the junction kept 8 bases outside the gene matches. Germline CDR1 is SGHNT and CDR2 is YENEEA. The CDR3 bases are TGTGCCAGCAGCTTAGGAAGGGAGGGAAGGGACAATGAGCAGTTCTTC. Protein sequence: CASSLGREGRDNEQFF.

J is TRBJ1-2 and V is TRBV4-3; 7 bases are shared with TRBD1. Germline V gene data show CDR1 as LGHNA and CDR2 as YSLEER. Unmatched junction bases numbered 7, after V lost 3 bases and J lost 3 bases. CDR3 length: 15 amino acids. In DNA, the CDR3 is TGCGCCAGCAGCCAGTCCATCACAGGGGACTATGGCTACACCTTC. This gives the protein CASSQSITGDYGYTF.